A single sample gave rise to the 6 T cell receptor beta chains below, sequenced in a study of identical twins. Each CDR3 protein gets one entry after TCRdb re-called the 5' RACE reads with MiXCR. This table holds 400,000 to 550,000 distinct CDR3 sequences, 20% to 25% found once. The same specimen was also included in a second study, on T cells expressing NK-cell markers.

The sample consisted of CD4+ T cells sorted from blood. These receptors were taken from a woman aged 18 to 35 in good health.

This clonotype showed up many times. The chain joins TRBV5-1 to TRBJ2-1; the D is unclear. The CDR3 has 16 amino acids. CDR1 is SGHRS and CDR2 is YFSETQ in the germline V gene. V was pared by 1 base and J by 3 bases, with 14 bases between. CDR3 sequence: CASSLNPISFYNEQFF. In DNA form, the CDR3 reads TGCGCCAGCAGCTTGAATCCGATTAGCTTCTACAATGAGCAGTTCTTC.

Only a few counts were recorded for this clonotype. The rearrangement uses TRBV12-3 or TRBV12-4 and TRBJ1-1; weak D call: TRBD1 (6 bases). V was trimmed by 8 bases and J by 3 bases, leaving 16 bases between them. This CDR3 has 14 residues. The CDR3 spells CASGHRDTDTEAFF. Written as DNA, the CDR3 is TGTGCCAGCGGGCACAGGGATACGGACACTGAAGCTTTCTTT.

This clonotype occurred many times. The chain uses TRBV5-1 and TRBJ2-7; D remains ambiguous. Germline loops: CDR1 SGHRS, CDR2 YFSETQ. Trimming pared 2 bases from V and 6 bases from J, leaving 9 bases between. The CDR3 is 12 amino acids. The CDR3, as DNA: TGCGCCAGCAGCTTTTTAGGTGGCGAGCAGTACTTC. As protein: CASSFLGGEQYF.

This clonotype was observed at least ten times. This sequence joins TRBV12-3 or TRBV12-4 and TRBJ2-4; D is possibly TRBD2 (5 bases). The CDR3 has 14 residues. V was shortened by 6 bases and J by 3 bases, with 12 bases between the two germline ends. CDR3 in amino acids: CASSPREGKNIQYF. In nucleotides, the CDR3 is TGTGCCAGCAGCCCGAGAGAGGGCAAAAACATTCAGTACTTC.

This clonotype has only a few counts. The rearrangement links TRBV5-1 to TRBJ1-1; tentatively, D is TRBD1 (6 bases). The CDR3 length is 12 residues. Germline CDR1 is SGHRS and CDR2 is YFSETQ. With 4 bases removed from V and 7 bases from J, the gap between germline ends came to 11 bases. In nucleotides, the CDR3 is TGCGCCAGCAGCGGGGACATAATTGAAGCTTTCTTT. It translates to CASSGDIIEAFF.

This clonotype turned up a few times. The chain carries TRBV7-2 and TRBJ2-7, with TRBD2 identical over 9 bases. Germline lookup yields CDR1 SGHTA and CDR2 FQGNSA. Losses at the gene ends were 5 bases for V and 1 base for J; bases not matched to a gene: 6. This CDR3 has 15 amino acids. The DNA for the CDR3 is TGTGCCAGCAGCCTAAGGACTAGCGTTTCCTACGAGCAGTACTTC. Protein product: CASSLRTSVSYEQYF. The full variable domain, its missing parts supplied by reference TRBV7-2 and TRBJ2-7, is GAGVSQSPSNKVTEKGKDVELRCDPISGHTALYWYRQSLGQGLEFLIYFQGNSAPDKSGLPSDRFSAERTGGSVSTLTIQRTQQEDSAVYLCASSLRTSVSYEQYFGPGTRLTVT.